The 18 T cell receptor beta chains below come from one sample, sequenced in a study of T cell clonality in common variable immunodeficiency. Data came from immunoSEQ multiplex PCR; TCRdb stores just in-frame clones and leaves some out. The sample presents tens of thousands of clones, none singletons. The sample was peripheral blood mononuclear cells. The receptor source for this set is a person aged 18 to 70 in good health.

In its sample, this clone was seen many times. Coverage ceases 3 residues before the CDR3 finishes, and the germline J gene fills in the end. The rearrangement joins TRBV19 to TRBJ2-7; 7 bases map to TRBD1. Trimming cost V 3 bases and J 4 bases; bases outside gene matches: 9. The CDR3 is made up of 15 amino acids. Germline V CDR1 and CDR2: LNHDA, SQIVND (reference sequence). The CDR3 reads CASSIGPGGQYEQYF. The CDR3 DNA, read in part, is TGTGCCAGTAGTATTGGGCCAGGGGGACAATACGAG.

This clone came up many times. The read halts 3 residues ahead of the CDR3 end, with the missing end drawn from the germline J gene. This rearrangement joins TRBV20-1 to TRBJ2-7, with D tentatively TRBD1 (6 bases). Germline V gene data show CDR1 as DFQATT and CDR2 as SNEGSKA (reference sequence). The length of the CDR3 is 14 residues. V was clipped by 0 bases and J by 4 bases, with 13 bases between them. The sequenced CDR3 bases are TGCAGTGCTAGAGATCCACAGGGTCCGTACGAG. Translated, it gives CSARDPQGPYE. The complete CDR3 protein is CSARDPQGPYEQYF.

This clone has ten or more counts. The read falls 3 residues short of the CDR3 end, and the missing part is taken from the germline J gene. V and J are TRBV20-1 and TRBJ2-3; 12 bases are shared with TRBD2. V dropped 2 bases and J dropped 5; count of bases not matched to a gene: 5. The germline CDR1 and CDR2 sequences are DFQATT and SNEGSKA (reference sequence). This CDR3 spans 15 amino acids. CDR3 DNA, as far as it was read: TGCAGTGCTAGACCCCTAGCGGGAGGGATAGATACG. Residues: CSARPLAGGIDT. The entire CDR3 sequence reads CSARPLAGGIDTQYF.

This clone was detected ten times or more. The sequenced fragment ends 3 residues before the CDR3 boundary, so the rest is inferred from the germline J gene. This chain connects TRBV6-2 or TRBV6-3 to TRBJ1-1; D possibly corresponds to TRBD1 (6 bases). CDR1 and CDR2 (germline): MNHEY, SVGEGT. V lost 4 bases and J 2 bases, leaving 14 bases between the germline ends. CDR3 size: 15 residues. The part of the CDR3 DNA that was read is TGTGCCAGCAGTTCGGACCGGACAGAAAACACTGAA. Its translation is CASSSDRTENTE. The complete CDR3 sequence is CASSSDRTENTEAFF.

The table lists this clone with many counts. The CDR3 end lies 3 residues beyond the end of the read and is filled in from the germline J gene. V gene TRBV10-3 combines with J gene TRBJ2-2; TRBD2 matches at 13 bases. This CDR3 comprises 15 residues. CDR1 and CDR2 from the germline V gene are ENHRY and SYGVKD. The V gene end was trimmed by 8 bases and the J gene end by 5 bases; junction bases not matched to a gene: 5. Incomplete CDR3 DNA: TGTGCCATCGGACTAGCGGGAGTGGAAACCGGGGAG. This translates into CAIGLAGVETGE. The complete CDR3 sequence is CAIGLAGVETGELFF.

This clone was seen repeatedly, ten times or more. The CDR3 goes on 3 residues after the read ends, and that part is filled in from the germline J gene. The chain has TRBV19 and TRBJ1-5; 7 nucleotides agree with TRBD1. CDR1 is LNHDA and CDR2 is SQIVND in the germline V gene (reference sequence). The V and J ends lost 5 bases and 5 bases, in that order; junction bases with no gene match: 6. The CDR3 consists of 14 residues. CDR3 DNA (partial): TGTGCCAGTAGTTCGAGACAGGGTGATCAGCCC. It codes for CASSSRQGDQP. The full CDR3 is CASSSRQGDQPQHF.

Many counts were recorded for this clone. The read ends 3 residues shy of where the CDR3 ends; the end is completed using the germline J gene. V gene TRBV20-1 combines with J gene TRBJ2-7; D is unclear. CDR1 is DFQATT, CDR2 SNEGSKA, per germline (reference sequence). The ends were cut back, 6 bases at V and 4 bases at J, with 10 bases in the middle. The CDR3 is made up of 11 amino acids. CDR3 DNA, as far as it was read: TGCAGTGCCAAAGCCCGTTACGAG. Translated, it gives CSAKARYE. The complete CDR3 protein is CSAKARYEQYF.

This clone was recorded many times. The read falls 3 residues short of the CDR3 end, and the missing part is taken from the germline J gene. This chain links TRBV7-3 with TRBJ1-6, with a possible D match to TRBD1 (5 bases). The CDR3 runs to 14 residues. The V gene lost 2 bases and the J gene lost 7 bases, with 9 bases spanning the gap. From germline, CDR1 is SGHTA and CDR2 FQGTGA. The DNA read from the CDR3 is TGTGCCAGCAGCTTAGGGGCAGCGAATTCACCC. Its protein is CASSLGAANSP. The entire CDR3 is CASSLGAANSPLHF.

This clone has a count of ten or more. The read ends 3 residues shy of where the CDR3 ends; the end is completed using the germline J gene. V gene TRBV2 combines with J gene TRBJ2-1; 9 nucleotides line up with TRBD1. This CDR3 contains 18 residues. V gave up 5 bases and J gave up 6 bases; unmatched junction bases: 17. Germline V lookup: CDR1 SNHLY, CDR2 FYNNEI. The sequenced part of the CDR3 DNA is TGTGCCAGCAGTAGGGACAGGGTACTTACTAGGATACGCAATGAG. It codes for CASSRDRVLTRIRNE. The full CDR3 sequence reads CASSRDRVLTRIRNEQFF.

This clone was detected many times. The read stops 3 residues short of the end of the CDR3; the missing end is completed from the germline J gene. The chain recombines TRBV5-4 with TRBJ1-3; D not resolved. The CDR3 has 15 amino acids. Trimming pared 2 bases from V and 3 bases from J, leaving 12 bases between. Germline CDR1 reads SGHNT; CDR2 reads YYREEE (reference sequence). CDR3 in amino acids: CASSFQKQSGNTIYF. The part of the CDR3 DNA that was read is TGTGCCAGCAGCTTTCAGAAACAGAGTGGAAACACC.

In its sample, this clone was seen many times. The read is 3 residues too short to cover the CDR3 end, so that end is filled in from the germline J gene. This sequence joins TRBV12-3 or TRBV12-4 and TRBJ2-7; weak D call: TRBD1 (5 bases). V was shortened by 8 bases and J by 2 bases, with 10 bases between the two germline ends. The CDR3 loop spans 12 amino acids. This chain's CDR3 is CASRGHTYEQYF. Incomplete CDR3 DNA: TGTGCCAGCCGAGGACATACCTACGAG.

This clone was counted ten times or more. The read ends 3 residues shy of where the CDR3 ends; the end is completed using the germline J gene. This chain joins TRBV7-2 and TRBJ1-5; D is ambiguous. Germline CDR1 and CDR2: SGHTA and FQGNSA. The CDR3 runs 15 residues. The V gene lost 5 bases and the J gene lost 3 bases, with 14 bases spanning the gap. The sequenced part of the CDR3 DNA is TGTGCCAGCAGCCGGGGTGGGGTTCTCAATCAGCCC. This sequence encodes CASSRGGVLNQP. The whole CDR3 sequence is CASSRGGVLNQPQHF.

This clone has at least ten counts. The CDR3 is cut off 3 residues early in the read; its end comes from the germline J gene. The chain carries TRBV5-5 and TRBJ2-7, with TRBD2 matching over 9 bases. From germline, CDR1 is SGHKS and CDR2 YYEKEE (reference sequence). The length of the CDR3 is 15 residues. With 2 bases clipped from V and 0 bases from J, the junction kept 3 bases outside the gene matches. The part of the CDR3 DNA that was read is TGTGCCAGCAGCTTCCTGACTAGCGGCTCCTACGAG. Protein: CASSFLTSGSYE. The entire CDR3 protein reads CASSFLTSGSYEQYF.

This clone was found many times. The read finishes 3 residues shy of the CDR3 end, and the germline J gene is used to complete it. The chain recombines TRBV2 with TRBJ2-7; D ambiguous. V was clipped by 7 bases and J by 4 bases, with 11 bases between them. This CDR3 is built from 12 residues. Germline lookup yields CDR1 SNHLY and CDR2 FYNNEI. The CDR3 DNA, read in part, is TGTGCCAGCACCAAAAATAGATACGAG. This encodes CASTKNRYE. The complete CDR3 reads CASTKNRYEQYF.

In its sample, this clone was seen many times. The read halts 3 residues ahead of the CDR3 end, with the missing end drawn from the germline J gene. The V and J genes are TRBV20-1 and TRBJ1-2; D might be TRBD1 (5 bases). The CDR3 covers 11 residues. The germline V gene has CDR1 DFQATT and CDR2 SNEGSKA (reference sequence). The V end was cut by 1 base, the J end by 7 bases, with 7 bases between. The CDR3 loop is CSARVGGGYTF. Incomplete CDR3 DNA: TGCAGTGCTAGAGTCGGGGGTGGC.

This clone was seen repeatedly, ten times or more. The DNA ends 3 residues before the CDR3 does, and the rest of the CDR3 is filled in from the germline J gene. The chain recombines TRBV15 with TRBJ2-3, with TRBD2 matching 15 bases. The junction had 8 bases not matched to a gene; V was cut back by 4 bases and J by 0 bases. Germline V gene sequence: CDR1 LNHNV, CDR2 YYDKDF (reference sequence). The CDR3 has 19 amino acids. CDR3 bases read: TGTGCCACCAGCATATACGGGACTAGCGGGAGGCCGAGCACAGATACG. Residues: CATSIYGTSGRPSTDT. The full-length CDR3 reads as CATSIYGTSGRPSTDTQYF.

This clone was found many times. Coverage ceases 3 residues before the CDR3 finishes, and the germline J gene fills in the end. The V gene is TRBV7-3, the J gene TRBJ2-1; a weak D match, TRBD2 (5 bases). The CDR3 extends over 15 amino acids. From germline, CDR1 is SGHTA and CDR2 FQGTGA. The ends were cut back, 5 bases at V and 3 bases at J, with 14 bases in the middle. The CDR3 DNA, read in part, is TGTGCCAGCAGCCCAAGCGGAAAGGGCTACAATGAG. It specifies CASSPSGKGYNE. The whole CDR3 sequence is CASSPSGKGYNEQFF.

This clone has a count of ten or more. The CDR3 goes on 3 residues after the read ends, and that part is filled in from the germline J gene. This sequence joins TRBV29-1 and TRBJ2-7, with unresolved D. V lost 0 bases and J 0 bases, leaving 12 bases between the germline ends. CDR3 length: 15 amino acids. The germline gives CDR1 SQVTM, CDR2 ANQGSEA. Incomplete CDR3 DNA: TGCAGCGTTGAAGATAGTTTATCAAGCTCCTACGAG. It codes for CSVEDSLSSSYE. The CDR3 as a whole reads CSVEDSLSSSYEQYF.